This T cell receptor beta chain is from a study of T cells after yellow fever vaccination. Findings and limits, study-wide: The secondary T-cell response peaked on day 5, not day 15, but was weaker.

TCRdb passed the 5' RACE reads through MiXCR, listing each CDR3 protein once. Of around 550,000 distinct CDR3 sequences listed, about 19% are singletons. CDR1 is DFQATT, CDR2 SNEGSKA, per germline (reference sequence). V dropped 4 bases and J dropped 9; count of bases not matched to a gene: 5. The CDR3 loop spans 13 amino acids. This clonotype was found a few times. Its cognate antigen is unknown. This sequence was found in a man aged 25-45 years who received the YFV17D yellow fever vaccine. Sequences were derived from PBMCs, sampled 15 days after the yellow fever booster vaccination. This chain links TRBV20-1 with TRBJ2-1; 11 bases are a match to TRBD2. This chain's CDR3 is CSANSGRAPEQFF. The CDR3 coding sequence is TGCAGTGCTAATAGCGGGAGGGCCCCTGAGCAGTTCTTC.